This T cell receptor beta chain was observed in a study of human T cells and chemical hapten exposure. Study background: It was small differences in pooled library volume that mainly caused per-sample TCR yields to vary.

This clonotype has ten or more counts. What it binds is unknown. The CDR3 is made up of 14 amino acids. Between the trimmed V and J ends, which lost 5 bases and 3 bases, there was a span of 14 bases. Per germline, CDR1 MDHEN and CDR2 SYDVKM. Notes on the study in general: Following DPC sensitization, TCRs present above 1 in 1000 frequency showed no change.

Per the original methods: TCR counts had a median of approximately 96,000 per sample and spanned roughly 20,000 to 690,600. TCRdb reprocessed the RACE reads via MiXCR and lists one record per CDR3 protein. These V and J calls derive from TCRdb rather than the authors' analysis. Among roughly 130,000 distinct CDR3 sequences listed, approximately 9% were seen once. Time point here: healthy volunteer bleed at 2 weeks. The template was total RNA from unfractionated whole blood. The TCR was taken from a male donor in good health. Some clones in this sample may be carry-over from other donors' samples. The sample consisted of whole blood. This chain uses TRBV28 with TRBJ2-7; D ambiguous. The CDR3 DNA follows: TGTGCCAGCAGTCCACTGACCGAGAGCTACGAGCAGTACTTC. Amino acids: CASSPLTESYEQYF.